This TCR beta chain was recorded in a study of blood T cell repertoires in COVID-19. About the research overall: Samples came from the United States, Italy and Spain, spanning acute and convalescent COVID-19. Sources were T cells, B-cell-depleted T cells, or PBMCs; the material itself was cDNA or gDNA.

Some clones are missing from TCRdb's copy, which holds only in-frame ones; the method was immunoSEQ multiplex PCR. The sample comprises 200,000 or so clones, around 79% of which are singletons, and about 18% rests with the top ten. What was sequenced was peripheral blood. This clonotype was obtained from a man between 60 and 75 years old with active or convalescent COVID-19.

The CDR3, as DNA: TGTGCCAGCAGCTTAAGAACCGGGACTCCCAAAGTGCCCGGGGAGCTGTTTTTT. This translates into CASSLRTGTPKVPGELFF. This chain joins TRBV11-2 and TRBJ2-2; maybe TRBD2 (6 bases). V lost 2 bases and J 6 bases, leaving 22 bases between the germline ends. The CDR3 has 18 amino acids. CDR1 SGHAT and CDR2 FQNNGV come from the germline V gene.